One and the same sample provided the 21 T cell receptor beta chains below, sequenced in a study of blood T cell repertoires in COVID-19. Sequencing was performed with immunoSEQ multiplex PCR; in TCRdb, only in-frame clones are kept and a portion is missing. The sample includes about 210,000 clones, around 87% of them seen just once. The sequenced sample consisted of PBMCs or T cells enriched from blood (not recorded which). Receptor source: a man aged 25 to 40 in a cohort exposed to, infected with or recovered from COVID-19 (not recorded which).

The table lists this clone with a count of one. CDR3 sequence: CASSHSPTSREQYF. CDR3 bases: TGTGCCAGCAGCCACTCCCCGACTAGCCGGGAGCAGTACTTC. The chain links TRBV11-3 to TRBJ2-7; 7 bases agree with TRBD2. Germline lookup yields CDR1 SGHNT and CDR2 YENEEA. Trimming removed 5 bases from V and 7 bases from J; junction bases left unmatched: 11. The CDR3 has 14 amino acids.

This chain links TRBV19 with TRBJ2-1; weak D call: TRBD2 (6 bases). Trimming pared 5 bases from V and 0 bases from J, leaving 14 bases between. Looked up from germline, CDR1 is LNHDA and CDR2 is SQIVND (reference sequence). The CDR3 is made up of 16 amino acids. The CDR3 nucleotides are TGTGCCAGTAGTGCCGAAACGCGGGGCTCCTACAATGAGCAGTTCTTC. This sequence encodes CASSAETRGSYNEQFF.

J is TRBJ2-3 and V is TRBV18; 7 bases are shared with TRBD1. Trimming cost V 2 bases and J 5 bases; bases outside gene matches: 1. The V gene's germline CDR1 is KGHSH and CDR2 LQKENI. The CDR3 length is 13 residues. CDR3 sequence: CASSPRGLDTQYF. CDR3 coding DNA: TGTGCCAGCTCACCAAGGGGGCTAGATACGCAGTATTTT.

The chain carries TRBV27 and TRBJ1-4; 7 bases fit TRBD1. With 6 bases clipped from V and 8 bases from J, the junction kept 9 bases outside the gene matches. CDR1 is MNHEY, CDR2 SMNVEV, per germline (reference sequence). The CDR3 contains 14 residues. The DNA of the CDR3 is TGTGCCAGCAGCCCAACAGGGGTGGGGGAAAAACTGTTTTTT. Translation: CASSPTGVGEKLFF.

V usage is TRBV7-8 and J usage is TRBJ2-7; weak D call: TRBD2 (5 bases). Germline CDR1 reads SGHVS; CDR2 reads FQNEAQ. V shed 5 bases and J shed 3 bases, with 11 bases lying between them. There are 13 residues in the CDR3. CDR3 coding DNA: TGTGCCAGCAGCCGTACCCGGGACTACGAGCAGTACTTC. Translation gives CASSRTRDYEQYF.

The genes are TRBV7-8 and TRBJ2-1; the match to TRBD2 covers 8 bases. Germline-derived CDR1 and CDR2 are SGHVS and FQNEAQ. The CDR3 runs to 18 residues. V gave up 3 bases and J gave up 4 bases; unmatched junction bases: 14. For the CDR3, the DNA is TGTGCCAGCAGCTTCCGTTTGACAGCGGGGGAGCTTTACAATGAGCAGTTCTTC. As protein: CASSFRLTAGELYNEQFF.

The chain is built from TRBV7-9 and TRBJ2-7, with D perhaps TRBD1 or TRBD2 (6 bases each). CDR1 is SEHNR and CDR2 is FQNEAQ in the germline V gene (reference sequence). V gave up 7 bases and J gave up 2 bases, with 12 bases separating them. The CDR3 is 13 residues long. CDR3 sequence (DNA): TGTGCCAGCACAGGGGACTTGCCCTACGAGCAGTACTTC. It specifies CASTGDLPYEQYF.

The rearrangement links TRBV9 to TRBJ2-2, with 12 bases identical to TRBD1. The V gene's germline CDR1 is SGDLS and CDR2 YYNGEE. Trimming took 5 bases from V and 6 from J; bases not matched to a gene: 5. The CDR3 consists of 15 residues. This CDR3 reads CASRPGQGASGELFF. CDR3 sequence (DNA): TGTGCCAGCAGGCCGGGACAGGGGGCGTCCGGGGAGCTGTTTTTT.

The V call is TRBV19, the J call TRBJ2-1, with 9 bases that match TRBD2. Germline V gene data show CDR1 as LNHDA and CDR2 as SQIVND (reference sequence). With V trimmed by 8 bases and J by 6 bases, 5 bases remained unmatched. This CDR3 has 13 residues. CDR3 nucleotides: TGTGCCAGTTCCGGGACTAGCATCAATGAGCAGTTCTTC. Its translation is CASSGTSINEQFF.

The CDR3 here is CASSLLKGAGLGYNEQFF. The CDR3 bases are TGCGCCAGCAGCCTCCTTAAGGGAGCGGGGTTAGGCTACAATGAGCAGTTCTTC. The chain recombines TRBV4-1 with TRBJ2-1, with TRBD2 identical over 7 bases. The V segment lost 4 bases and the J segment 3 bases; nucleotides outside the gene matches: 15. CDR1 is MGHRA and CDR2 is YSYEKL in the germline V gene. The CDR3 is made up of 18 amino acids.

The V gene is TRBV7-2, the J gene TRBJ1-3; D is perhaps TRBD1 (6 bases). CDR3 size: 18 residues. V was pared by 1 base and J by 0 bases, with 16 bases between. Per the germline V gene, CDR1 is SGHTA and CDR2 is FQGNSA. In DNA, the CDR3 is TGTGCCAGCAGCTTAGAGGGGAGCACAGGGTACTCTGGAAACACCATATATTTT. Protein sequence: CASSLEGSTGYSGNTIYF. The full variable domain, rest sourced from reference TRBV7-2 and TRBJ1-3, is GAGVSQSPSNKVTEKGKDVELRCDPISGHTALYWYRQSLGQGLEFLIYFQGNSAPDKSGLPSDRFSAERTGGSVSTLTIQRTQQEDSAVYLCASSLEGSTGYSGNTIYFGEGSWLTVV.

The CDR3 here is CASSLNHIGGEGNEKLFF. DNA of the CDR3: TGTGCCAGCAGCTTGAACCACATCGGCGGGGAAGGTAATGAAAAACTGTTTTTT. This chain connects TRBV7-9 to TRBJ1-4; D gene uncertain. The CDR3 spans 18 residues. V lost 3 bases to trimming and J lost 4 bases, with 21 bases between them. Per the germline V gene, CDR1 is SEHNR and CDR2 is FQNEAQ (reference sequence).

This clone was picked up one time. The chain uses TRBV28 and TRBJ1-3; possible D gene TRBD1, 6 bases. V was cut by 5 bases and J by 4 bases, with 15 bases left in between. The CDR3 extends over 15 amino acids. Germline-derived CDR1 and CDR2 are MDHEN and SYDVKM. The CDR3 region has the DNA TGTGCCAGCAGTCCGGGGGGCCAGGGGGGAAACACCATATATTTT. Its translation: CASSPGGQGGNTIYF.

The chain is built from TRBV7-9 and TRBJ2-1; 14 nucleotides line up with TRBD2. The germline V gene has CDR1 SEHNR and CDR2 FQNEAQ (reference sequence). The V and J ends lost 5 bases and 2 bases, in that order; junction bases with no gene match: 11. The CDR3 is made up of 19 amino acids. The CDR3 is CASSDPGTSGSRAYNEQFF. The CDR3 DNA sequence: TGTGCCAGCAGCGATCCCGGGACTAGCGGGAGTAGAGCCTACAATGAGCAGTTCTTC.

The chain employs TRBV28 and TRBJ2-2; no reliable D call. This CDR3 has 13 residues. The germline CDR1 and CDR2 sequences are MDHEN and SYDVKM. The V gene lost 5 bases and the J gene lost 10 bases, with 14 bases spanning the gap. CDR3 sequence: CASSPPPSVELFF. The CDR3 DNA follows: TGTGCCAGCAGTCCCCCCCCGAGTGTGGAGCTGTTTTTT.

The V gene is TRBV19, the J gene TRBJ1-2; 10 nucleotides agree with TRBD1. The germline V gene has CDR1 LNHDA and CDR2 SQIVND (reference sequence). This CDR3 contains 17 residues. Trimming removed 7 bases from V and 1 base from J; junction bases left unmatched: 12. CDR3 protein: CASNPRDRGVGNYGYTF. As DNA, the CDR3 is TGTGCCAGTAACCCTAGGGACAGGGGCGTCGGTAACTATGGCTACACCTTC.

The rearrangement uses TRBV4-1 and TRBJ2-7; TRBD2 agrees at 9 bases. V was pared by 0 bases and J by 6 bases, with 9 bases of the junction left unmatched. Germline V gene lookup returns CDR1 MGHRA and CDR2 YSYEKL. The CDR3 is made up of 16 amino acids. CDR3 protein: CASSQDAAGGWSEQYF. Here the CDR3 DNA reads TGCGCCAGCAGCCAAGACGCCGCGGGAGGGTGGAGCGAGCAGTACTTC.

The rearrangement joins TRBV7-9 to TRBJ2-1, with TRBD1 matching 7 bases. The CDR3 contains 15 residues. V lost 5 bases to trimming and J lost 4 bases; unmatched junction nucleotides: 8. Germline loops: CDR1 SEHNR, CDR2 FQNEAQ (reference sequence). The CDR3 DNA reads TGTGCCAGCAGCCCAAGACAGGGACCGTACAATGAGCAGTTCTTC. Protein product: CASSPRQGPYNEQFF.

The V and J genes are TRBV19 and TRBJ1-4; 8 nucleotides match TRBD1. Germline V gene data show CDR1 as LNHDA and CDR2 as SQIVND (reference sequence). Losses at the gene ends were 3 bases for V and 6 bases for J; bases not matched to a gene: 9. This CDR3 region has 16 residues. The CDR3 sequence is CASSIGQGGFDEKLFF. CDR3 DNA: TGTGCCAGTAGTATTGGACAGGGTGGCTTTGATGAAAAACTGTTTTTT.

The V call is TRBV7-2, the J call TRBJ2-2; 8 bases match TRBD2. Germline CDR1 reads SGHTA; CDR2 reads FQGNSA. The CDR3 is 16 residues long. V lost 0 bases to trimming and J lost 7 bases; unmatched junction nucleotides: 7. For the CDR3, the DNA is TGTGCCAGCAGCTTAGCGCTAACGGGAGGGCGCGGGGAGCTGTTTTTT. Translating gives CASSLALTGGRGELFF.

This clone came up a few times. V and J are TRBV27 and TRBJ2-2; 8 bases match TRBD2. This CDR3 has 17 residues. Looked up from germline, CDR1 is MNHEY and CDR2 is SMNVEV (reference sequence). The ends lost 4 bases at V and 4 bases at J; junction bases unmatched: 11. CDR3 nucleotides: TGTGCCAGCAGTTCAATTAGCGGGACTAGTCGCACCGGGGAGCTGTTTTTT. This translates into CASSSISGTSRTGELFF.